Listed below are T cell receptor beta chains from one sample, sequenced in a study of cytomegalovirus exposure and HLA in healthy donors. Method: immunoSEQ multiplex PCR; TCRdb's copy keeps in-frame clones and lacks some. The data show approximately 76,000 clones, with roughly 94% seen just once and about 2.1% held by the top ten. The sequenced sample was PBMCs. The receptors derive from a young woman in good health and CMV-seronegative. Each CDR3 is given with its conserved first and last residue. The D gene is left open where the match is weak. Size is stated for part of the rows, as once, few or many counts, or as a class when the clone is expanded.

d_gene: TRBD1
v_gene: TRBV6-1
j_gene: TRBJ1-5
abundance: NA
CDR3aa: CASNRDRERQPQHF
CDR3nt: TGTGCCAGCAATCGGGACAGGGAACGTCAGCCCCAGCATTTT

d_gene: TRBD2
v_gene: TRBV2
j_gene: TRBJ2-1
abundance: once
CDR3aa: CASGGRGTSGKLVYNEQFF
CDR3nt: TGTGCCAGCGGGGGGAGAGGGACTAGCGGAAAACTCGTCTACAATGAGCAGTTCTTC

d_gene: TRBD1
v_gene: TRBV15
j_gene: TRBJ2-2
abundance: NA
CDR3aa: CATSRGQTGELFF
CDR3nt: TGTGCCACCAGCAGGGGACAGACCGGGGAGCTGTTTTTT

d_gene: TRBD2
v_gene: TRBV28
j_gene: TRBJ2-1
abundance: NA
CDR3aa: CASSLRIRLAGLGEQFF
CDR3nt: TGTGCCAGCAGTTTACGTATCCGGTTAGCGGGACTCGGTGAGCAGTTCTTC

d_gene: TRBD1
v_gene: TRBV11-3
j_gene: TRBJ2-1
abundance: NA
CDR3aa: CASRGGTGSSYNEQFF
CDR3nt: TGTGCCAGCAGAGGCGGGACAGGGAGCTCCTACAATGAGCAGTTCTTC

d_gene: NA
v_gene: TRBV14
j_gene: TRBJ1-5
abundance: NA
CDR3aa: CASSQEEGGLESARWSNQPQHF
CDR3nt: TGTGCCAGCAGCCAAGAGGAGGGAGGTTTGGAGTCGGCCCGTTGGAGCAATCAGCCCCAGCATTTT

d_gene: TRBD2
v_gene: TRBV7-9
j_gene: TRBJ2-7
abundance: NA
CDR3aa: CASSWVREGSYEQYF
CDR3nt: TGTGCCAGCAGCTGGGTACGGGAGGGATCCTACGAGCAGTACTTC

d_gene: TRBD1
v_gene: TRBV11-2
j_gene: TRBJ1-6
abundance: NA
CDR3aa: CASSPLTGVNSPLHF
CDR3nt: TGTGCCAGCAGCCCCCTGACAGGGGTGAATTCACCCCTCCACTTT

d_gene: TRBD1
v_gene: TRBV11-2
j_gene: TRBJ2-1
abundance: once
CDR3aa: CASSSQGAGYNEQFF
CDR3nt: TGTGCCAGCAGCTCCCAGGGGGCTGGCTACAATGAGCAGTTCTTC

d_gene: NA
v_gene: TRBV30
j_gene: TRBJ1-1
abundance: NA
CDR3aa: CAWSVLPPTEAFF
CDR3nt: TGTGCCTGGAGTGTCCTCCCCCCCACTGAAGCTTTCTTT

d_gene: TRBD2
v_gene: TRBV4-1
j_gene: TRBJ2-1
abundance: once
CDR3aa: CASTPVAGENEQLF
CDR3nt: TGCGCCAGCACTCCTGTGGCGGGAGAGAATGAGCAGCTCTTC

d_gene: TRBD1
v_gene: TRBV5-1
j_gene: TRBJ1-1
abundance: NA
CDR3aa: CASSGTENTEAFF
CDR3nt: TGCGCCAGCAGTGGGACAGAGAACACTGAAGCTTTCTTT

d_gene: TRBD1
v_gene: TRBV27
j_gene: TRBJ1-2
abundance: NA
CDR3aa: CASSTGLRRGYTF
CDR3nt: TGTGCCAGTTCGACAGGGTTGAGGCGTGGCTACACCTTC

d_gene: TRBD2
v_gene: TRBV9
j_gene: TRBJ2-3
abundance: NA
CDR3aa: CASSVGLGLAGEEYTQYF
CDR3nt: TGTGCCAGCAGCGTAGGACTAGGACTAGCGGGAGAAGAATATACGCAGTATTTT

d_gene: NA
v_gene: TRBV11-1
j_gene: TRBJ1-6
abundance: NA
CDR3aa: CASSSREGVGNSPLHF
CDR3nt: TGTGCCAGCAGCTCCCGTGAAGGGGTAGGGAATTCACCCCTCCACTTT

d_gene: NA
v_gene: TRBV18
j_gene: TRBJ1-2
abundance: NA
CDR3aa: CASSPGQKGYTF
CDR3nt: TGTGCCAGCTCCCCAGGACAGAAGGGCTACACCTTC

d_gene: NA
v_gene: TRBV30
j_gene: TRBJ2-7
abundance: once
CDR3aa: CAWRKSGVQAYEQYF
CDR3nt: TGTGCCTGGAGAAAGAGTGGAGTGCAAGCCTACGAGCAGTACTTC

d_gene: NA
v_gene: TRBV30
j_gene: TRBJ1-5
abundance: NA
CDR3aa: CAWSVSSPYLRPQHF
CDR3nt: TGTGCCTGGAGTGTATCGTCGCCTTATCTCAGGCCCCAGCATTTT

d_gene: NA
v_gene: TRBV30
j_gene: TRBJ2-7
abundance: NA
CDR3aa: CAWSVNEGFTWPYEQYF
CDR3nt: TGTGCCTGGAGTGTAAATGAGGGATTTACTTGGCCTTACGAGCAGTACTTC